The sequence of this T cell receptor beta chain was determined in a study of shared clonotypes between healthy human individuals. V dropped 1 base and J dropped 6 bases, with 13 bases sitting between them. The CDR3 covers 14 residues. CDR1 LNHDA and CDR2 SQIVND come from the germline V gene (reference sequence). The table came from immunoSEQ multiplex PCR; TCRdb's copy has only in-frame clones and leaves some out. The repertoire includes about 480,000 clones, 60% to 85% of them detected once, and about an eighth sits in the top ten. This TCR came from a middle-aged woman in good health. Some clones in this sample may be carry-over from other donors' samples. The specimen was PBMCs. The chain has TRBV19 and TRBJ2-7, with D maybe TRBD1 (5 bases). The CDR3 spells CASSIGQGPGEQYF. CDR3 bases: TGTGCCAGTAGTATAGGCCAGGGTCCGGGCGAGCAGTACTTC.